The T cell receptor (beta chain) described here comes from a study of T cell clonotyping in hematopoietic cell transplantation. Notes on the study in general: Higher Inverse Simpson Index values in graft donor and pretransplant recipient predicted broader posttransplant TCR diversity. Pathologically expanded recipient clonotypes increased progressively from day 30 to day 180 as diversity fell. At the given depth, recipient repertoires were over 95% de novo clonotypes.

This clone has a handful of counts. Its antigen remains unidentified. TCRdb keeps only in-frame clones here, not all; method: immunoSEQ multiplex PCR. The sample has just under 20,000 clones; around 80% are singletons. What was sequenced was peripheral blood mononuclear cells. The clonotype was recovered from a man aged 55 to 70 in good health. Some clones in this sample may be carry-over from other donors' samples.

CDR3 residues: CASSYFGASGSNEQFF. CDR3 sequence (DNA): TGTGCCAGCAGTTACTTCGGGGCTAGCGGGAGCAATGAGCAGTTCTTC. The J gene is TRBJ2-1, the V gene TRBV6-6; TRBD2 aligns across 10 bases. Trimming removed 1 base from V and 6 bases from J; junction bases left unmatched: 6. The CDR3 sequence is 16 residues long. CDR1 and CDR2 from the germline V gene are MNHNY and SVGAGI (reference sequence).